Following are 28 T cell receptor beta chains from one sample sequenced in a study of human T cells and chemical hapten exposure. TCRdb analysed the RACE reads with MiXCR anew, one entry per CDR3 protein. This sample has about 380,000 distinct CDR3 sequences, with about 5.1% found just once. Time point specified: pre-sensitization, week 0. Described treatment: therapeutic diphenylcyclopropenone sensitization with weekly scalp DPC. This material consisted of whole blood, taken in connection with sensitization to the hapten diphenylcyclopropenone (DPC). Receptors were obtained from a woman aged 45-59 years with alopecia areata. Some clones in this sample may be carry-over from other donors' samples.

This clonotype has at least ten counts. The CDR3 region has the DNA TGTGCCAGCAGCTTCGACAGGGGGAACACTGAAGCTTTCTTT. Amino acid sequence: CASSFDRGNTEAFF. The chain couples TRBV13 to TRBJ1-1; 8 bases align to TRBD1. This CDR3 has 14 residues. The V gene's germline CDR1 is PRHDT and CDR2 FYEKMQ (reference sequence). Trimming at V came to 3 bases and at J to 1 base, leaving 1 base not matched to a gene.

This clonotype was counted at least ten times. The chain links TRBV15 to TRBJ2-1; no clear D. The CDR3 totals 14 residues. With 0 bases removed from V and 9 bases from J, the gap between germline ends came to 12 bases. CDR1 and CDR2 from the germline V gene are LNHNV and YYDKDF (reference sequence). The CDR3 coding sequence is TGTGCCACCAGCAGAGATAGATCGCAAGGTGAGCAGTTCTTC. Translating it yields CATSRDRSQGEQFF. The full variable domain, in which reference TRBV15 and TRBJ2-1 provide the parts outside the CDR3, is DAMVIQNPRYQVTQFGKPVTLSCSQTLNHNVMYWYQQKSSQAPKLLFHYYDKDFNNEADTPDNFQSRRPNTSFCFLDIRSPGLGDTAMYLCATSRDRSQGEQFFGPGTRLTVL.

This clonotype was recorded at least ten times. CDR3 nucleotides: TGTGCCAGCAGCTATAGCGGGAGCCTCGAGACCCAGTACTTC. It translates to CASSYSGSLETQYF. This rearrangement joins TRBV7-7 to TRBJ2-5; 9 bases are shared with TRBD2. This CDR3 spans 14 amino acids. With V trimmed by 4 bases and J by 5 bases, 5 bases remained unmatched. Germline V gene data show CDR1 as SSHAT and CDR2 as FNYEAQ (reference sequence).

This clonotype showed up many times. V usage is TRBV7-9 and J usage is TRBJ1-2, with D unclear. Germline CDR1 and CDR2: SEHNR and FQNEAQ (reference sequence). V lost 3 bases and J lost 2, with 7 bases in between. This CDR3 is 13 amino acids long. CDR3 nucleotides: TGTGCCAGCAGCTTCGTGGGGAACTATGGCTACACCTTC. Its protein product is CASSFVGNYGYTF.

This clonotype showed up many times. V gene TRBV7-9 combines with J gene TRBJ1-4; tentatively, D is TRBD1 (5 bases). Germline lookup yields CDR1 SEHNR and CDR2 FQNEAQ (reference sequence). The CDR3 has 13 amino acids. V lost 0 bases and J 10 bases, leaving 9 bases between the germline ends. The CDR3 DNA reads as TGTGCCAGCAGCTTAGCGGGGCAGGGAAAACTGTTTTTT. Translating gives CASSLAGQGKLFF.

The sample holds a few counts of this clonotype. The chain uses TRBV5-6 and TRBJ2-7; 12 bases agree with TRBD1. V lost 2 bases, J lost 2 bases, and 5 bases stayed unmatched. Per the germline V gene, CDR1 is SGHDT and CDR2 is YYEEEE. CDR3 length equals 16 residues. The CDR3 sequence: CASSFTWDRGPYEQYF. The DNA of the CDR3 is TGTGCCAGCAGCTTTACCTGGGACAGGGGGCCCTACGAGCAGTACTTC.

The chain couples TRBV28 to TRBJ1-3; tentatively, D is TRBD1 (6 bases). The CDR3 is 16 residues long. Trimming took off 5 bases at V and 1 base at J, with 15 bases between the two ends. Germline V gives CDR1 MDHEN, CDR2 SYDVKM. CDR3 bases: TGTGCCAGCAGTCCCTCTTACGGACAGTCTGGAAACACCATATATTTT. It translates to CASSPSYGQSGNTIYF.

V is TRBV30 and J is TRBJ1-5; D is possibly TRBD1 (6 bases). CDR1 is GTSNPN and CDR2 is SVGIG in the germline V gene (reference sequence). The CDR3 length is 15 residues. The V end lost 3 bases, the J end lost 2 bases, and 14 bases lay between the germline ends. CDR3 coding DNA: TGTGCCTGGAGCTCAGGGGTATTTGGCAATCAGCCCCAGCATTTT. Translation: CAWSSGVFGNQPQHF.

Notes on this clonotype: A much larger clone differs from this one at a single base, so this may be a read error. This rearrangement joins TRBV28 to TRBJ2-2, with 7 nucleotides matching TRBD2. Germline V gene data show CDR1 as MDHEN and CDR2 as SYDVKM. The CDR3 covers 15 residues. Written as DNA, the CDR3 is TGTGCCAGCAGTCCCCCCGGACTAGAGGTCGGGGAGCTGGTTTTT. It yields the protein CASSPPGLEVGELVF.

In its sample, this clonotype was seen a few times. This chain connects TRBV5-1 to TRBJ1-1, with TRBD1 matching over 8 bases. The length of the CDR3 is 18 residues. V was clipped by 2 bases and J by 3 bases; unmatched bases: 15. CDR1 and CDR2 (germline): SGHRS, YFSETQ. The CDR3 loop is CASSFAPPGQAGDTEAFF. The CDR3 DNA is TGCGCCAGCAGCTTCGCTCCCCCGGGACAGGCAGGGGACACTGAAGCTTTCTTT.

Ten or more counts support this clonotype. The CDR3 reads CASSLATGQETQYF. CDR3 DNA: TGTGCCAGCAGCTTAGCTACAGGACAAGAGACCCAGTACTTC. The rearrangement joins TRBV7-6 to TRBJ2-5; perhaps TRBD1 as D (5 bases). The V gene's germline CDR1 is SGHVS and CDR2 FNYEAQ. The CDR3 extends over 14 amino acids. Trimming removed 0 bases at V and 2 bases at J, with 7 bases between.

The chain carries TRBV6-5 and TRBJ2-6; D gene uncertain. Germline CDR1 MNHEY, CDR2 SVGAGI. V was shortened by 1 base and J by 0 bases, with 7 bases between the two germline ends. The CDR3 is 16 residues long. CDR3 amino acids: CASSYFQSSGANVLTF. The DNA for the CDR3 is TGTGCCAGCAGTTACTTTCAAAGCTCTGGGGCCAACGTCCTGACTTTC.

This clonotype was recorded a few times. This rearrangement joins TRBV7-9 to TRBJ1-1; TRBD1 matches at 8 bases. V dropped 4 bases and J dropped 0; count of bases not matched to a gene: 10. The CDR3 contains 17 residues. Germline CDR1 and CDR2: SEHNR and FQNEAQ (reference sequence). CDR3 loop: CASSYQGATPLNTEAFF. DNA for the CDR3: TGTGCCAGCAGCTACCAGGGGGCGACCCCCTTGAACACTGAAGCTTTCTTT.

This clonotype was seen repeatedly, ten times or more. The rearrangement uses TRBV6-2 or TRBV6-3 and TRBJ2-5; D not certain. This CDR3 has 16 amino acids. In germline, CDR1 is MNHEY, CDR2 SVGEGT. V dropped 4 bases and J dropped 5 bases, with 20 bases sitting between them. The CDR3 sequence is CASSSTNPGSMETQYF. As DNA, the CDR3 is TGTGCCAGCAGTTCCACGAATCCCGGGTCGATGGAGACCCAGTACTTC.

The chain combines TRBV28 with TRBJ1-5; 8 bases map to TRBD1. The length of the CDR3 is 15 residues. V was pared by 7 bases and J by 3 bases, with 8 bases of the junction left unmatched. Germline values: CDR1 MDHEN, CDR2 SYDVKM. As DNA, the CDR3 is TGTGCCAGCACCCAGCAGGGGGCCCTCAATCAGCCCCAGCATTTT. Amino acids: CASTQQGALNQPQHF.

This clonotype was found many times. The chain combines TRBV4-2 with TRBJ1-4; D unresolved. The V end was cut by 4 bases, the J end by 0 bases, with 9 bases between. CDR1 and CDR2 from the germline V gene are LGHNA and YNFKEQ. The CDR3 is 15 amino acids. CDR3 sequence (DNA): TGTGCCAGCAGCCCGCGATTGGCAACTAATGAAAAACTGTTTTTT. As protein: CASSPRLATNEKLFF.

This clonotype was seen more than once but under ten times. The rearrangement uses TRBV28 and TRBJ2-7; D is undetermined. The CDR3 runs to 12 residues. The germline V gene has CDR1 MDHEN and CDR2 SYDVKM. Trimming cost V 5 bases and J 7 bases, with 12 bases left between them. DNA of the CDR3: TGTGCCAGCAGTCCCGTTCCTAGGGAGCAGTACTTC. Translated: CASSPVPREQYF.

This clonotype was detected a few times. As DNA, the CDR3 is TGCAGTGCTGGACGGAAGAACACTGAAGCTTTCTTT. This translates into CSAGRKNTEAFF. The chain links TRBV20-1 to TRBJ1-1; no reliable D call. There are 12 residues in the CDR3. Trimming removed 5 bases at V and 1 base at J, with 8 bases between. CDR1 is DFQATT and CDR2 is SNEGSKA in the germline V gene (reference sequence).

Many counts were recorded for this clonotype. The V and J genes are TRBV3-1 and TRBJ1-2; D not certain. Germline V lookup: CDR1 LGHDT, CDR2 YNNKEL (reference sequence). The V end was cut by 1 base, the J end by 7 bases, with 7 bases between. CDR3 length: 12 amino acids. The CDR3 nucleotides read TGTGCCAGCAGCCAAGGGACTGGTGGCTACACCTTC. Protein product: CASSQGTGGYTF.

This clonotype occurred many times. The chain combines TRBV5-6 with TRBJ2-5, with a tentative D call TRBD2 (5 bases). Germline lookup yields CDR1 SGHDT and CDR2 YYEEEE. This CDR3 contains 14 residues. V was cut by 0 bases and J by 5 bases, with 11 bases left in between. The CDR3 DNA sequence: TGTGCCAGCAGCTTGGTTGAGGGCAGGGAGACCCAGTACTTC. Translated: CASSLVEGRETQYF.

This clonotype has ten or more counts. This CDR3 reads CASSASTGVEQYF. DNA of the CDR3: TGTGCCAGCAGCGCCTCGACAGGGGTCGAGCAGTACTTC. The gene calls are TRBV9 and TRBJ2-7; TRBD1 agrees at 8 bases. V lost 3 bases and J lost 6; bases outside the gene matches: 5. Germline V CDR1 and CDR2: SGDLS, YYNGEE. The CDR3 extends over 13 amino acids.

This clonotype was seen at least ten times. The chain is built from TRBV2 and TRBJ2-3; 10 positions agree with TRBD1. J lost 4 bases, V lost 6 bases, and 4 bases had no gene match. This CDR3 is built from 14 residues. CDR1 is SNHLY and CDR2 is FYNNEI in the germline V gene. Here the CDR3 reads CASSWDRGADTQYF. In DNA, the CDR3 is TGTGCCAGCAGCTGGGACAGGGGCGCAGATACGCAGTATTTT.

This clonotype has ten or more counts. The gene calls are TRBV2 and TRBJ2-3; possibly TRBD2 for D (6 bases). Germline CDR1 is SNHLY and CDR2 is FYNNEI. Trimming took off 3 bases at V and 1 base at J, with 11 bases between the two ends. CDR3 length equals 15 residues. The CDR3 sequence: CASSDAPSGTDTQYF. Here the CDR3 DNA reads TGTGCCAGCAGTGATGCCCCTAGCGGCACAGATACGCAGTATTTT.

This clonotype occurred many times. This chain joins TRBV7-9 and TRBJ2-1, with 10 bases aligning to TRBD2. V lost 5 bases, J lost 9 bases, and 7 bases stayed unmatched. The CDR3 runs to 14 residues. Per germline, CDR1 SEHNR and CDR2 FQNEAQ (reference sequence). CDR3 protein: CASSPSGREGEQFF. Written as DNA, the CDR3 is TGTGCCAGCAGCCCTAGCGGGAGAGAGGGTGAGCAGTTCTTC.

This clonotype was seen only a few times. The gene calls are TRBV28 and TRBJ2-1; TRBD2 matches at 9 bases. This CDR3 comprises 15 residues. Germline trimming cut 5 bases from V and 6 bases from J; bases unmatched to any gene: 8. Germline V gene sequence: CDR1 MDHEN, CDR2 SYDVKM. Written as DNA, the CDR3 is TGTGCCAGCAGTCCGGGCTCAGCGGGAGGCAATGAGCAGTTCTTC. Protein sequence: CASSPGSAGGNEQFF.

This clonotype appeared many times. The rearrangement links TRBV28 to TRBJ2-7; either TRBD1 or TRBD2 may fit D (5 bases each). The V gene's germline CDR1 is MDHEN and CDR2 SYDVKM. The CDR3 contains 17 residues. Trimming stripped 6 bases from V and 3 bases from J, with 24 bases between. CDR3 region: CASRVSPRGLTFYEQYF. For the CDR3, the DNA is TGTGCCAGCAGAGTTTCCCCTCGGGGCCTTACTTTCTACGAGCAGTACTTC.

This clonotype was detected ten times or more. This sequence joins TRBV29-1 and TRBJ1-1; possibly TRBD1 for D (5 bases). V was shortened by 6 bases and J by 0 bases, with 11 bases between the two germline ends. Germline V gene data show CDR1 as SQVTM and CDR2 as ANQGSEA. This CDR3 has 13 residues. CDR3 DNA sequence: TGCAGCGTCGCGGGACTCATGAACACTGAAGCTTTCTTT. Protein product: CSVAGLMNTEAFF.

This clonotype was counted many times. This chain connects TRBV6-6 to TRBJ2-1; D gene ambiguous. This CDR3 has 14 residues. With 2 bases removed from V and 5 bases from J, the gap between germline ends came to 10 bases. CDR1 is MNHNY and CDR2 is SVGAGI in the germline V gene (reference sequence). In DNA form, the CDR3 reads TGTGCCAGCAGTTACCCGGCCGGGCACAATGAGCAGTTCTTC. It specifies CASSYPAGHNEQFF.